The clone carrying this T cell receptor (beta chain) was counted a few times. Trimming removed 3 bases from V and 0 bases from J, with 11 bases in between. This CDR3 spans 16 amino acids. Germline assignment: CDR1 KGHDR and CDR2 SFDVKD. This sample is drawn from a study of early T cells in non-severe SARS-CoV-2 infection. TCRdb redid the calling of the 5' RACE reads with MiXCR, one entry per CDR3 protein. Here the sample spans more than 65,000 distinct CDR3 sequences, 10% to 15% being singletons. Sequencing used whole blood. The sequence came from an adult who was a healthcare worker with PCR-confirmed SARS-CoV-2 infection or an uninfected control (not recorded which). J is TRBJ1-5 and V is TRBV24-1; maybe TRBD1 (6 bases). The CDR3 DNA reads TGTGCCACCAGTGATACCCAGGGGTATAGCAATCAGCCCCAGCATTTT. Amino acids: CATSDTQGYSNQPQHF.